This T cell receptor (beta chain) was sequenced during a study of OX40 agonist ivuxolimab in advanced cancers. Study summary: Enrolled patients in dose escalation had cancers that were hepatocellular carcinoma, melanoma, renal cell or head and neck cancer.

The V end lost 7 bases, the J end lost 4 bases, and 5 bases lay between the germline ends. The CDR3 length is 11 residues. Germline lookup yields CDR1 SGHVS and CDR2 FNYEAQ. The protocol was immunoSEQ multiplex PCR, while the TCRdb copy is restricted to in-frame clones and leaves out a portion. The data show 50,000 to 70,000 clones, with 88% seen just once and roughly 11% held by the top ten. The sample in question was CD4+ or CD8+ T cells sorted from blood, obtained in a trial of the OX40 agonist ivuxolimab. This TCR was sampled from an adult with an advanced solid tumor such as melanoma, head and neck, liver or kidney cancer. The V and J genes are TRBV7-6 and TRBJ1-3, with D unresolved. The CDR3 nucleotides read TGTGCCAGCATGATCGGAAACACCATATATTTT. Translated: CASMIGNTIYF.